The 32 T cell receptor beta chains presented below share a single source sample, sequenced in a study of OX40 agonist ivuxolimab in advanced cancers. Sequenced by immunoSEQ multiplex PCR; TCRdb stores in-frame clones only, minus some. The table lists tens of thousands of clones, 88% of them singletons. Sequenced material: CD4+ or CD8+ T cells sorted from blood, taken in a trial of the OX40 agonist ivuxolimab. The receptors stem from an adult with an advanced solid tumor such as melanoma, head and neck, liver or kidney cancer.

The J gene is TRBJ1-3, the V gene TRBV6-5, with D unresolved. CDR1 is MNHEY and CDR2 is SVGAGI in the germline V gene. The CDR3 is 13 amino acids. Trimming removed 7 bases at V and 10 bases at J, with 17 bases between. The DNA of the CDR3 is TGTGCCAGCACTCTAGAAGGAGGTGTTACCATATATTTT. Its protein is CASTLEGGVTIYF.

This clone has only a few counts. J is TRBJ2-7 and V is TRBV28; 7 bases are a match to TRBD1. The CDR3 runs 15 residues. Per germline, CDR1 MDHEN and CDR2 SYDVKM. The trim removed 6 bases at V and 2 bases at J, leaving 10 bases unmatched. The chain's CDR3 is CASSSPGGATYEQYF. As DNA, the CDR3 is TGTGCCAGCAGCTCCCCAGGGGGTGCAACCTACGAGCAGTACTTC. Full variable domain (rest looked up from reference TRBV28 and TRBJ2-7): DVKVTQSSRYLVKRTGEKVFLECVQDMDHENMFWYRQDPGLGLRLIYFSYDVKMKEKGDIPEGYSVSREKKERFSLILESASTNQTSMYLCASSSPGGATYEQYFGPGTRLTVT.

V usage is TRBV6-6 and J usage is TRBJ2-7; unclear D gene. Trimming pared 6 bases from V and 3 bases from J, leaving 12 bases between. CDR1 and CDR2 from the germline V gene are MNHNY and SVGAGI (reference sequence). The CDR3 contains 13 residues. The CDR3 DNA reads TGTGCCAGCAGAGCTCCTCCCTACTACGAGCAGTACTTC. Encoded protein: CASRAPPYYEQYF.

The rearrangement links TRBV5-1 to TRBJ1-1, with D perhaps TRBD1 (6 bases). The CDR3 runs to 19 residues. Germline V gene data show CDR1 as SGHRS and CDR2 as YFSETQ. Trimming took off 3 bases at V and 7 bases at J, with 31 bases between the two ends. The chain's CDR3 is CASSYYEGISFGGQGEAFF. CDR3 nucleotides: TGCGCCAGCAGCTACTACGAGGGTATATCTTTCGGGGGGCAAGGTGAAGCTTTCTTT.

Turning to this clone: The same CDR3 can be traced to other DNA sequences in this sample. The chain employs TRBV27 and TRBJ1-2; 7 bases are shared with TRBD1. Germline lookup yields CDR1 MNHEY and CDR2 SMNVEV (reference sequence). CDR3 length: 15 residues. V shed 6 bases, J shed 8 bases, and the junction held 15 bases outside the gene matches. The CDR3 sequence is CASSPSQGGAPGYTF. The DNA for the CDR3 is TGTGCCAGCAGCCCTAGTCAAGGGGGCGCCCCCGGCTACACCTTC.

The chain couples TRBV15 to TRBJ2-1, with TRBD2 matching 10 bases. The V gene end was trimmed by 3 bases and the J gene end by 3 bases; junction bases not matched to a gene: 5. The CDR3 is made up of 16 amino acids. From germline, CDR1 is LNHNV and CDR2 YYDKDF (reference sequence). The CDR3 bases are TGTGCCACCAGCAGTGAACGACTAGCGGGCTACAATGAGCAGTTCTTC. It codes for CATSSERLAGYNEQFF.

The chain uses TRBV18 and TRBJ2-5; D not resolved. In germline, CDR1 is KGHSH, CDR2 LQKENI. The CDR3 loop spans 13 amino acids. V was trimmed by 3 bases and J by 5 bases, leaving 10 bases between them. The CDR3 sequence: CASSPALAETQYF. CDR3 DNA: TGTGCCAGCTCACCGGCTCTTGCGGAGACCCAGTACTTC.

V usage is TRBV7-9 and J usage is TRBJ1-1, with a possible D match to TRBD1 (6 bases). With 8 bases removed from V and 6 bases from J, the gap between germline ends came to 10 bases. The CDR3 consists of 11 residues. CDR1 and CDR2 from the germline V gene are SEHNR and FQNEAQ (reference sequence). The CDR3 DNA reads TGTGCCAGCGGGGGGGCGTCTGAAGCTTTCTTT. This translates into CASGGASEAFF.

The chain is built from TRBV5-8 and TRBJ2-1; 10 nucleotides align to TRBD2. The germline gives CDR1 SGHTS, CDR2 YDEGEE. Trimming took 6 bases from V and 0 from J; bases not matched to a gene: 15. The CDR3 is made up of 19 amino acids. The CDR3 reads CASILAGTSDPLSYNEQFF. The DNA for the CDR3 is TGTGCCAGCATCCTTGCGGGGACTAGCGACCCCCTCTCCTACAATGAGCAGTTCTTC.

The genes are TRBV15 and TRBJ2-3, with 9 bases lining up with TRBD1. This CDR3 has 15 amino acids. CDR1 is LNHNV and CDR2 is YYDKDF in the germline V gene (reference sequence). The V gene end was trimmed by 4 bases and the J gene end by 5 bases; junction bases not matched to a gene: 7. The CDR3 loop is CATSKDRGWGDTQYF. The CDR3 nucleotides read TGTGCCACCAGCAAGGACAGGGGATGGGGAGATACGCAGTATTTT.

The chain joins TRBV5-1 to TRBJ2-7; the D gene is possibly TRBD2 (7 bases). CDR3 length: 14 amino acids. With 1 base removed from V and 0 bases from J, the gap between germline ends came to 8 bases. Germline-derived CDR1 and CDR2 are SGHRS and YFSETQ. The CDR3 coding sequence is TGCGCCAGCAGCTTGCGGGGGGCCTCCTACGAGCAGTACTTC. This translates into CASSLRGASYEQYF.

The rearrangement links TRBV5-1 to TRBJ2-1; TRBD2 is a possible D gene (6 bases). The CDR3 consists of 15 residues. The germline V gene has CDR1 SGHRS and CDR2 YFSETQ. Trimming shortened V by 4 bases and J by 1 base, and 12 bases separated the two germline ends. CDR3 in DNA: TGCGCCAGCAGCCTCGGGGGTAGATCCTACAATGAGCAGTTCTTC. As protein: CASSLGGRSYNEQFF. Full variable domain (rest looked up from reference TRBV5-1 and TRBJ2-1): KAGVTQTPRYLIKTRGQQVTLSCSPISGHRSVSWYQQTPGQGLQFLFEYFSETQRNKGNFPGRFSGRQFSNSRSEMNVSTLELGDSALYLCASSLGGRSYNEQFFGPGTRLTVL.

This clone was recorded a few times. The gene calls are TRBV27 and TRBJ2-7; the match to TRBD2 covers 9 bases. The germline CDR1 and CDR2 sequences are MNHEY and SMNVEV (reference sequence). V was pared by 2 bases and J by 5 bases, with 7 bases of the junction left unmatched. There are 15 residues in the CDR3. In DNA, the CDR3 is TGTGCCAGCAGTTTAAGCGGGGGGATTGGGAACGAGCAGTACTTC. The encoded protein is CASSLSGGIGNEQYF.

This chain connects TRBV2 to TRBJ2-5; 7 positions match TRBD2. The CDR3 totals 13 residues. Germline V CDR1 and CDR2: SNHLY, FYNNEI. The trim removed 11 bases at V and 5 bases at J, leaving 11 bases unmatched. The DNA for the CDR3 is TGTGCCGACAGCGGGACTACTCAGGAGACCCAGTACTTC. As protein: CADSGTTQETQYF.

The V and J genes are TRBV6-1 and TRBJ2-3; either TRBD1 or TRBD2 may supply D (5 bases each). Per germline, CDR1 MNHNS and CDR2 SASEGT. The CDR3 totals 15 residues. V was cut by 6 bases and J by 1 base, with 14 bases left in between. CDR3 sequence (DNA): TGTGCCAGCAGCCCAAGTAGGGGACGCACAGATACGCAGTATTTT. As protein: CASSPSRGRTDTQYF.

The DNA of the CDR3 is TGCGCCAGCAGTCCCGGGACCGACCAAGAGACCCAGTACTTC. It codes for CASSPGTDQETQYF. The V call is TRBV5-1, the J call TRBJ2-5, with D tentatively TRBD1 or TRBD2 (5 bases each). Germline loops: CDR1 SGHRS, CDR2 YFSETQ. Trimming left V 5 bases short and J 0 bases short, with 11 bases between. The CDR3 totals 14 residues.

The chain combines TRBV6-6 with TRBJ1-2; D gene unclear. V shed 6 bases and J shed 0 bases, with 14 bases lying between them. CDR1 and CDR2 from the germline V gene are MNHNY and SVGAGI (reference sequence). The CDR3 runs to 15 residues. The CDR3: CASSPTALANYGYTF. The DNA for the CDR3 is TGTGCCAGCAGCCCTACAGCGTTAGCTAACTATGGCTACACCTTC.

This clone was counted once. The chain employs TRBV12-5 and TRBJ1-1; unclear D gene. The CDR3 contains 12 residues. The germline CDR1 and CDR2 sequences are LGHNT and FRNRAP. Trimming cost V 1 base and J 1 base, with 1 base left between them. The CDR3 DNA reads TGTGCTAGTGGTTTGGGGAACACTGAAGCTTTCTTT. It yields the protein CASGLGNTEAFF.

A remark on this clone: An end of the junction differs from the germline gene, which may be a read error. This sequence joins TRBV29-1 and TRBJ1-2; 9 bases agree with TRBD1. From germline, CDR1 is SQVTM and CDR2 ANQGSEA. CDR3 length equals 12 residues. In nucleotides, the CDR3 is TGCAGCGTTGAAGGGTCGAACAGGGGGCCGCTCTTC. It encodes CSVEGSNRGPLF.

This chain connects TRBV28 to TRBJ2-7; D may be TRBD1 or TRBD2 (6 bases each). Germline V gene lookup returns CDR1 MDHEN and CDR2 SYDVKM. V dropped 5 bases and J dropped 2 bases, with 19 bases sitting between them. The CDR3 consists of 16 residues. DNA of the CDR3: TGTGCCAGCAGTCCCCTTCGATGGGGGGCCACCTACGAGCAGTACTTC. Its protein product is CASSPLRWGATYEQYF.

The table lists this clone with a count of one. The CDR3 reads CASSLGQIYNEQFF. The DNA for the CDR3 is TGTGCCAGCAGCTTGGGCCAAATATACAATGAGCAGTTCTTC. The chain links TRBV7-9 to TRBJ2-1; no reliable D call. V was cut by 3 bases and J by 4 bases, with 10 bases left in between. CDR3 length equals 14 residues. CDR1 is SEHNR and CDR2 is FQNEAQ in the germline V gene (reference sequence).

CDR3 in DNA: TGCAGTGCTAGAATCCACACTGAAGCTTTCTTT. This gives the protein CSARIHTEAFF. V and J are TRBV20-1 and TRBJ1-1; unclear D gene. V was pared by 2 bases and J by 3 bases, with 4 bases between. The germline V gene has CDR1 DFQATT and CDR2 SNEGSKA (reference sequence). The CDR3 is 11 amino acids.

The chain's CDR3 is CASRWTSASYNEQFF. CDR3 nucleotides: TGCGCCAGCCGATGGACTAGCGCCTCCTACAATGAGCAGTTCTTC. V usage is TRBV5-1 and J usage is TRBJ2-1, with 9 positions matching TRBD2. The CDR3 has 15 amino acids. CDR1 is SGHRS and CDR2 is YFSETQ in the germline V gene. V lost 7 bases to trimming and J lost 0 bases; unmatched junction nucleotides: 5.

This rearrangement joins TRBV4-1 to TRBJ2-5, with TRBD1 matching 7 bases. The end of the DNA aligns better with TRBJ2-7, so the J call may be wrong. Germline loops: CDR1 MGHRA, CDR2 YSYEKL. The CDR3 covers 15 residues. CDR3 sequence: CASSFQAGGSYEQYF. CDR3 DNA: TGCGCCAGCAGCTTCCAGGCAGGGGGCTCCTACGAGCAGTACTTC.

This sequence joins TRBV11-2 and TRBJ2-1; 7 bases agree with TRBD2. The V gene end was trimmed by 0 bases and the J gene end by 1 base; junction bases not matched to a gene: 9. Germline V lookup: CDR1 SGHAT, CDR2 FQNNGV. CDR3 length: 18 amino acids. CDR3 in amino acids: CASSLDTSGMGSYNEQFF. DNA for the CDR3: TGTGCCAGCAGCTTAGATACGAGCGGGATGGGATCCTACAATGAGCAGTTCTTC.

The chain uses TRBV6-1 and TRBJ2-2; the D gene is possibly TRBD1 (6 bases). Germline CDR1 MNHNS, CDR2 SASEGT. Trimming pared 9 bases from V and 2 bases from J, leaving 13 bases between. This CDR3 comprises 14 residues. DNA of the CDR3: TGTGCCAGTTACCCGGGACACAACACCGGGGAGCTGTTTTTT. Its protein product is CASYPGHNTGELFF.

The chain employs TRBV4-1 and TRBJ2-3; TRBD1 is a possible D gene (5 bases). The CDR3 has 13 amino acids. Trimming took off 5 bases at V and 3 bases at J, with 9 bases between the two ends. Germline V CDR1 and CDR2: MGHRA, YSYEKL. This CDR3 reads CASSWSGTDTQYF. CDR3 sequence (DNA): TGCGCCAGCAGCTGGTCAGGGACAGATACGCAGTATTTT.

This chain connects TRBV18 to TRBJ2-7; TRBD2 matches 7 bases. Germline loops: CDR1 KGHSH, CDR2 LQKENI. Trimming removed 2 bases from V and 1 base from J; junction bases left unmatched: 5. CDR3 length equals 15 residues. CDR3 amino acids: CASSPGAGESYEQYF. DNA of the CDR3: TGTGCCAGCTCACCAGGGGCGGGAGAGTCCTACGAGCAGTACTTC.

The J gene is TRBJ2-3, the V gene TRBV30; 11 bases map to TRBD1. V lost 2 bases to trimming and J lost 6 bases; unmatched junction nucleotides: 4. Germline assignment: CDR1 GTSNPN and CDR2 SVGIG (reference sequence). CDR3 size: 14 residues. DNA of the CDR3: TGTGCCTGGAGTCGGGACAGGGGGTCGGATACGCAGTATTTT. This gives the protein CAWSRDRGSDTQYF.

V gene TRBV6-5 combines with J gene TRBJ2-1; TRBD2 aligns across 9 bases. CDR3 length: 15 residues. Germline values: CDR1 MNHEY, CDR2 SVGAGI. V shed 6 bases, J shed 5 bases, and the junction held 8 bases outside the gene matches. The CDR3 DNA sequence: TGTGCCAGCAGGACCAGGGCTAGCGGGAACAATGAGCAGTTCTTC. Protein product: CASRTRASGNNEQFF.

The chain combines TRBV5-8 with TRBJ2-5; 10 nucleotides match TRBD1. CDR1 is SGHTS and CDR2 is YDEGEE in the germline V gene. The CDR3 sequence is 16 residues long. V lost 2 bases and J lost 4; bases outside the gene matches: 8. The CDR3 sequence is CASSLGTGVFGETQYF. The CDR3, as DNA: TGTGCCAGCAGCTTAGGGACAGGGGTCTTTGGAGAGACCCAGTACTTC.

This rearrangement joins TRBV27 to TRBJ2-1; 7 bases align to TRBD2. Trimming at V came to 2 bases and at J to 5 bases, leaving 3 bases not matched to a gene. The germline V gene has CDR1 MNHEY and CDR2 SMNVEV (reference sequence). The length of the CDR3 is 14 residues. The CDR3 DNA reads TGTGCCAGCAGTTTAAGAGGGAGGGACAATGAGCAGTTCTTC. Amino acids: CASSLRGRDNEQFF.